This TCR beta chain was identified during a study of cytomegalovirus exposure and HLA in healthy donors. Findings and caveats of the study: Altogether, 164 TCR beta chains were recorded as cytomegalovirus-associated.

Note on this clone: Its antigen is currently unknown.

This CDR3 is 14 amino acids long. Germline lookup yields CDR1 MRHNA and CDR2 SNTAGT. V gave up 4 bases and J gave up 0 bases, with 10 bases separating them. Data came from immunoSEQ multiplex PCR; TCRdb stores just in-frame clones and leaves some out. The repertoire holds around 250,000 clones, with 90% as singletons. Sequencing used PBMCs. The origin of this receptor is a woman aged 25 to 39 in good health and CMV-seronegative. The rearrangement links TRBV6-4 to TRBJ2-7; D unresolved. The CDR3 is CASSVYHPSYEQYF. The CDR3 DNA reads as TGTGCCAGCAGTGTTTACCACCCCTCCTACGAGCAGTACTTC.